These 22 T cell receptor beta chains came from one sample sequenced in a study of T cells in Graves' hyperthyroidism and ophthalmopathy. Amplified TCR beta CDR3 regions derived from RNA transcripts. The study used the HTBI primer set for a first-round RT-PCR of the TCR CDR3. TCRdb fed the multiplex PCR reads into MiXCR, producing one record per CDR3 protein. The table includes a few hundred thousand distinct CDR3 sequences, about 18% detected once. Material for sequencing was blood. The receptor source for this set is a woman aged 50 to 65 with Graves' hyperthyroidism.

This clonotype appeared many times. This chain links TRBV5-1 with TRBJ2-1, with 7 bases fitting TRBD1. CDR3 length: 12 residues. The junction had 4 bases not matched to a gene; V was cut back by 5 bases and J by 8 bases. Germline-derived CDR1 and CDR2 are SGHRS and YFSETQ. The CDR3: CASRGQSYEQFF. The CDR3 DNA is TGCGCCAGCAGGGGACAGTCCTATGAGCAGTTCTTC.

This clonotype showed up many times. CDR3 coding DNA: TGCGCCAGCAGCGAGAGGCTAGCGGCGACCGAGCAGTTCTTC. Translating gives CASSERLAATEQFF. This rearrangement joins TRBV5-1 to TRBJ2-1, with 7 positions matching TRBD2. Trimming took 4 bases from V and 10 from J; bases not matched to a gene: 11. The CDR3 is made up of 14 amino acids. Germline V CDR1 and CDR2: SGHRS, YFSETQ.

A word on this clonotype: Its ends do not fully match the called genes, so a read error is possible. The chain combines TRBV25-1 with TRBJ1-1; TRBD1 aligns across 7 bases. Germline V gives CDR1 MGHDK, CDR2 SYGVNS. The CDR3 runs 14 residues. The CDR3 DNA sequence: TGTGCCAGCAGCGAATCAGGGGGTGGCACTGAAGCTTTCTTT. The encoded protein is CASSESGGGTEAFF.

This clonotype was seen a handful of times. This rearrangement joins TRBV6-1 to TRBJ2-1; D ambiguous. Germline V gene data show CDR1 as MNHNS and CDR2 as SASEGT. Trimming cost V 2 bases and J 2 bases, with 16 bases left between them. The CDR3 is 17 amino acids. DNA of the CDR3: TGTGCCAGCAGTGAATGGGATGGCGAATCTCCCTACAATGAGCAGTTCTTC. Its translation: CASSEWDGESPYNEQFF.

This clonotype came up many times. The genes are TRBV11-1 and TRBJ2-5; possibly TRBD1 for D (5 bases). The CDR3 is 13 amino acids. The germline V and J ends were trimmed by 8 bases and 5 bases, with 15 bases remaining between them. Germline-derived CDR1 and CDR2 are SGHAT and FQDESV (reference sequence). CDR3 sequence reads: CASSLQGRETQYF. In DNA, the CDR3 is TGTGCCAGCTCACTCCAGGGCAGGGAGACCCAGTACTTC.

This chain links TRBV4-1 with TRBJ1-2; D unresolved. V shed 0 bases and J shed 5 bases, with 10 bases lying between them. The V gene's germline CDR1 is MGHRA and CDR2 YSYEKL. The CDR3 is made up of 14 amino acids. This CDR3 reads CASSQEQTIYGYTF. The CDR3 nucleotides read TGCGCCAGCAGCCAAGAACAGACGATTTATGGCTACACCTTC.

This sequence joins TRBV30 and TRBJ2-3; 7 bases line up with TRBD2. The CDR3 covers 13 residues. Germline loops: CDR1 GTSNPN, CDR2 SVGIG (reference sequence). V trimming: 2 bases; J trimming: 2 bases; junction bases outside the gene matches: 1. Written as DNA, the CDR3 is TGTGCCTGGAGTCTAGCGGACACAGATACGCAGTATTTT. The encoded protein is CAWSLADTDTQYF.

The table lists this clonotype with many counts. The chain employs TRBV20-1 and TRBJ2-2; D unclear. The CDR3 extends over 16 amino acids. Germline assignment: CDR1 DFQATT and CDR2 SNEGSKA (reference sequence). Trimming took off 6 bases at V and 2 bases at J, with 19 bases between the two ends. The CDR3 region is CSAYESTLSNTGELFF. CDR3 nucleotides: TGCAGTGCATACGAGTCTACACTTTCTAACACCGGGGAGCTGTTTTTT.

For this clonotype: A much larger clone sits a single nucleotide away, making a read error possible. The chain joins TRBV20-1 to TRBJ2-1, with D unclear. The CDR3 is 15 amino acids. The germline CDR1 and CDR2 sequences are DFQATT and SNEGSKA (reference sequence). Trimming shortened V by 2 bases and J by 0 bases, and 11 bases separated the two germline ends. Here the CDR3 reads CSARTRSCSYNEQFF. The DNA of the CDR3 is TGCAGTGCTAGAACCCGGAGCTGCTCCTACAATGAGCAGTTCTTC.

This clonotype appeared a few times. The chain carries TRBV10-3 and TRBJ2-1; 8 bases line up with TRBD2. Germline V gene sequence: CDR1 ENHRY, CDR2 SYGVKD. The CDR3 totals 13 residues. The trim removed 10 bases at V and 4 bases at J, leaving 6 bases unmatched. CDR3 DNA: TGTGCCACCGGAGCGGGGGAATACAATGAGCAGTTCTTC. Protein: CATGAGEYNEQFF.

In this sample, this clonotype turned up many times. J is TRBJ2-5 and V is TRBV6-5; 14 nucleotides match TRBD2. Trimming took 2 bases from V and 5 from J; bases not matched to a gene: 10. The CDR3 consists of 18 residues. CDR1 and CDR2 from the germline V gene are MNHEY and SVGAGI. This CDR3 is CASSYGLTSGRAGETQYF. The CDR3 DNA reads TGTGCCAGCAGTTACGGACTGACTAGCGGGAGGGCCGGTGAGACCCAGTACTTC.

This clonotype was observed a handful of times. The chain is built from TRBV30 and TRBJ2-3; 9 bases are a match to TRBD1. Germline lookup yields CDR1 GTSNPN and CDR2 SVGIG (reference sequence). The CDR3 runs to 16 residues. V was pared by 0 bases and J by 1 base, with 5 bases of the junction left unmatched. CDR3: CAWSVQGATGTDTQYF. CDR3 nucleotides: TGTGCCTGGAGTGTACAGGGGGCTACTGGCACAGATACGCAGTATTTT.

The sample holds a few counts of this clonotype. This chain uses TRBV20-1 with TRBJ2-1, with 7 bases fitting TRBD2. The CDR3 loop spans 16 amino acids. The V segment lost 5 bases and the J segment 0 bases; nucleotides outside the gene matches: 10. Germline CDR1 is DFQATT and CDR2 is SNEGSKA (reference sequence). The CDR3 region is CSAALAGQSSYNEQFF. The CDR3 DNA reads as TGCAGTGCTGCTTTAGCGGGCCAGAGCTCCTACAATGAGCAGTTCTTC.

DNA of the CDR3: TGTGCCAGCAGTTTACGGTGGAACAGGAGCTACACCTTC. Encoded protein: CASSLRWNRSYTF. V and J are TRBV27 and TRBJ1-2; perhaps TRBD1 as D (5 bases). This CDR3 region has 13 residues. Germline loops: CDR1 MNHEY, CDR2 SMNVEV (reference sequence). V was shortened by 2 bases and J by 9 bases, with 13 bases between the two germline ends.

This clonotype has more than one count but fewer than ten. The chain combines TRBV28 with TRBJ2-3; 16 nucleotides match TRBD2. V trimming: 9 bases; J trimming: 4 bases; junction bases outside the gene matches: 4. The CDR3 totals 15 residues. CDR1 is MDHEN, CDR2 SYDVKM, per germline. The CDR3 sequence is CARRGLAGGADTQYF. CDR3 nucleotide sequence: TGTGCCAGGAGGGGACTAGCGGGAGGGGCAGATACGCAGTATTTT.

This clonotype showed up many times. The genes are TRBV6-1 and TRBJ1-4; 8 positions agree with TRBD1. Germline assignment: CDR1 MNHNS and CDR2 SASEGT. The CDR3 is 15 residues long. V trimming: 6 bases; J trimming: 7 bases; junction bases outside the gene matches: 10. The CDR3 DNA sequence: TGTGCCAGCAGACCAGGACAGGGAAGGATTGAAAAACTGTTTTTT. Encoded protein: CASRPGQGRIEKLFF.

This clonotype was found many times. V usage is TRBV6-2 or TRBV6-3 and J usage is TRBJ2-5; 8 bases line up with TRBD1. The junction had 10 bases not matched to a gene; V was cut back by 0 bases and J by 4 bases. CDR1 and CDR2 (germline): MNHEY, SVGEGT. The CDR3 covers 17 residues. CDR3: CASSYSARTGRRETQYF. CDR3 DNA: TGTGCCAGCAGTTACTCGGCCCGGACAGGGAGAAGAGAGACCCAGTACTTC.

This clonotype was seen at least ten times. The chain links TRBV11-2 to TRBJ2-7; 10 positions match TRBD2. Germline CDR1 is SGHAT and CDR2 is FQNNGV. This CDR3 has 18 residues. The ends lost 2 bases at V and 3 bases at J; junction bases unmatched: 13. The CDR3 DNA reads TGTGCCAGCAGCTTATCATCATCGCATAGCGGGAGGAGCTACGAGCAGTACTTC. Its translation: CASSLSSSHSGRSYEQYF.

This clonotype came up a few times. This chain connects TRBV4-1 to TRBJ2-3, with 8 bases aligning to TRBD1. This CDR3 region has 15 residues. CDR1 and CDR2 from the germline V gene are MGHRA and YSYEKL. V shed 1 base, J shed 0 bases, and the junction held 0 bases outside the gene matches. CDR3 region: CASSQGTGSTDTQYF. The CDR3 nucleotides are TGCGCCAGCAGCCAAGGGACAGGGAGCACAGATACGCAGTATTTT.

This clonotype was observed many times. The rearrangement joins TRBV24-1 to TRBJ1-4, with 7 bases that match TRBD1. The CDR3 runs to 16 residues. V lost 4 bases to trimming and J lost 5 bases; unmatched junction nucleotides: 9. Germline loops: CDR1 KGHDR, CDR2 SFDVKD. CDR3 bases: TGTGCCACCAGTGACTTTTTTTTACAGGGGAATGAAAAACTGTTTTTT. Translating it yields CATSDFFLQGNEKLFF.

On this clonotype: This may be a read error: a much more frequent sequence differs by one nucleotide. J is TRBJ1-2 and V is TRBV3-1, with TRBD1 matching over 7 bases. V shed 4 bases, J shed 4 bases, and the junction held 6 bases outside the gene matches. This CDR3 is built from 14 residues. The germline CDR1 and CDR2 sequences are LGHDT and YNNKEL (reference sequence). The CDR3 DNA follows: TGTGCCAGCAGCCCCGACAGGGAAGGCTATGGCTACACCTTC. This encodes CASSPDREGYGYTF.

The gene calls are TRBV20-1 and TRBJ2-3; D gene ambiguous. The CDR3 is made up of 12 amino acids. The ends were cut back, 3 bases at V and 2 bases at J, with 6 bases in the middle. Germline lookup yields CDR1 DFQATT and CDR2 SNEGSKA (reference sequence). CDR3 in amino acids: CSASILTDTQYF. The CDR3 DNA follows: TGCAGTGCTAGTATTCTCACAGATACGCAGTATTTT.